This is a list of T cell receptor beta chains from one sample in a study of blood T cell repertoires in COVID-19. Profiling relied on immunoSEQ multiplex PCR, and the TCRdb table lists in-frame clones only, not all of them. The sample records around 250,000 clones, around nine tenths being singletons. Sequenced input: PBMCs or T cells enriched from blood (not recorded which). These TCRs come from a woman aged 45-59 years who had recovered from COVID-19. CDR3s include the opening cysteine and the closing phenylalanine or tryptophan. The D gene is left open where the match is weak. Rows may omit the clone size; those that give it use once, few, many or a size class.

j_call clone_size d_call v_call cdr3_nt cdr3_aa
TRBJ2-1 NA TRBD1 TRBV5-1 TGCGCCAGCAGCCCTAGGACAGGGGTTTTTCGCAATGAGCAGTTCTTC CASSPRTGVFRNEQFF
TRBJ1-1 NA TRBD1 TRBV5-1 TGCGCCAGTTACTCCGGGACAGCGAACACTGAAGCTTTCTTT CASYSGTANTEAFF
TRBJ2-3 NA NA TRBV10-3 TGTGCCATCCGGGATCCAACCTTGGGCACAGATACGCAGTATTTT CAIRDPTLGTDTQYF
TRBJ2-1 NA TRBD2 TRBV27 TGTGCCAGCAGTCCTAGCGGGAGGCCTGACAATGAGCAGTTCTTC CASSPSGRPDNEQFF
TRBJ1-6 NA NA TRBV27 TGTGCCACCGGTCTGGGGGGGCCAAGCTCCTATAATTCACCCCTCCACTTT CATGLGGPSSYNSPLHF
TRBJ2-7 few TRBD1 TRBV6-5 TGTGCCAGCAGTACCGACAGGGGGCTCTACGAGCAGTACTTC CASSTDRGLYEQYF
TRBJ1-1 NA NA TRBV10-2 TGCGCCAGCAGTGAGCCGGGACACCCGATGGGGGCTTTCTTT CASSEPGHPMGAFF
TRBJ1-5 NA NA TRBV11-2 TGTGCCAGCAGCTTGACAGGTCCCCGGGAGCCCCAGCATTTT CASSLTGPREPQHF
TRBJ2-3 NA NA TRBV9 TGTGCCAGCAGCGTAGCCGTACAGTTCACAGATACGCAGTATTTT CASSVAVQFTDTQYF
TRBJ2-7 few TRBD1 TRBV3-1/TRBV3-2 TGTGCCAGCAGCCGTTCGGGACAGGGCTACGAGCAGTACTTC CASSRSGQGYEQYF
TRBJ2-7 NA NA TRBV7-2 TGTGCCAGCAGCTCCAGGGGTCCCCTCTACGAGCAGTACTTC CASSSRGPLYEQYF
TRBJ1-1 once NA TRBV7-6 TGTGCCAGCAGCTTATTTCCGGACAGCCCGACCATGAACACTGAAGCTTTCTTT CASSLFPDSPTMNTEAFF
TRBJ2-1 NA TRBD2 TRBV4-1 TGCGCCAGCAGCCAAGGGTCTAGCGGGAGGGCCCTCAATGAGCAGTTCTTC CASSQGSSGRALNEQFF
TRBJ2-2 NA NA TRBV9 TGTGCCAGCAGCGTACTTGTGGAGGCCGGGGAGCTGTTTTTT CASSVLVEAGELFF
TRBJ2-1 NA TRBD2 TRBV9 TGTGCCAGCAGCGGGGCTAGCGGGAGTCACAATGAGCAGTTCTTC CASSGASGSHNEQFF
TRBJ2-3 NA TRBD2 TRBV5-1 TGCGCCAGCAGCTTGGTGGCTAGCGGGAGGGAGGGGTTTAGCACAGATACGCAGTATTTT CASSLVASGREGFSTDTQYF
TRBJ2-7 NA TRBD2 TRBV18 TGTGCCAGCTCACCAAAAGGGGTAGCGGGATCGCCCTCCTACGAGCAGTACTTC CASSPKGVAGSPSYEQYF
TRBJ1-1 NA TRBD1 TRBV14 TGTGCCAGCAGCCATTCAGGGGGCTCTACTGAAGCTTTCTTT CASSHSGGSTEAFF
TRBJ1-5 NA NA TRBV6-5 TGTGCCAGCAGTAAGGGGTATAGCAATCAGCCCCAGCATTTT CASSKGYSNQPQHF
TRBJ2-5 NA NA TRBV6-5 TGTGCCAGCAGCACGCGTGGTGGAGAGACCCAGTACTTC CASSTRGGETQYF
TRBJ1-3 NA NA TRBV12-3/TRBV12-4 TGTGCCAGCAGTTTAATGGAGGGAAACACCATATATTTT CASSLMEGNTIYF
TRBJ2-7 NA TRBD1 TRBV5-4 TGTGCCAGCAGCTCTGGGACAGGGGGCGAGCAGTACTTC CASSSGTGGEQYF
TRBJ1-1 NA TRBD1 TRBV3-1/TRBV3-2 TGTGCCAGCAGCCCTTTCACAGGGGAAAACACTGAAGCTTTCTTT CASSPFTGENTEAFF
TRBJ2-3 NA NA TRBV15 TGTGCCACCAGCAGAGACAGGGGCAGGAGCACAGATACGCAGTATTTT CATSRDRGRSTDTQYF
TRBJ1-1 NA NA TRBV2 TGTGCCAGCAGTGTTTTTCTTGAAGCTTTCTTT CASSVFLEAFF
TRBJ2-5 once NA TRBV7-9 TGTGCCAGCAGCTTTGGGTCGGGAGTAGAGACCCAGTACTTC CASSFGSGVETQYF
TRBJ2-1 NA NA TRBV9 TGTGCCAGCAGCCTGAGACTTTACAATGAGCAGTTCTTC CASSLRLYNEQFF
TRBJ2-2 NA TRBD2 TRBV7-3 TGTGCCAGCAGCAAGGGGACTAGCGTCACCGGGGAGCTGTTTTTT CASSKGTSVTGELFF